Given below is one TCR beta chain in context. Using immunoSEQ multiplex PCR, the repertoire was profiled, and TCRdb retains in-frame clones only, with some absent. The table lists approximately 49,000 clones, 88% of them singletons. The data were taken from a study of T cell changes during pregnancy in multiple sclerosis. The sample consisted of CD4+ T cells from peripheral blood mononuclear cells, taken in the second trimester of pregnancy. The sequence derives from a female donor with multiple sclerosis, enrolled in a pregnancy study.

The CDR3 DNA follows: TGTGCCAGCAGGACTAGCGGGGGCACAGATACGCAGTATTTT. Translated, it gives CASRTSGGTDTQYF. The chain links TRBV2 to TRBJ2-3, with 11 bases that match TRBD2. CDR3 size: 14 residues. V was pared by 6 bases and J by 1 base, with 0 bases of the junction left unmatched. The germline V gene encodes CDR1 SNHLY and CDR2 FYNNEI.